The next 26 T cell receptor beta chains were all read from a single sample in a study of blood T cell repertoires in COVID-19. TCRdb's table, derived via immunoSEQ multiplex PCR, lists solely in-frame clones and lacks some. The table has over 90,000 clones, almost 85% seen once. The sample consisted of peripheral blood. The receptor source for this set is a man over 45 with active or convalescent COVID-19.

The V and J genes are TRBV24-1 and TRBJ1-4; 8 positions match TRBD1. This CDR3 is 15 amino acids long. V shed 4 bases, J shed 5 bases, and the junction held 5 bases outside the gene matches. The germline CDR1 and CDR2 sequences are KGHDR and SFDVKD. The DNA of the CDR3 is TGTGCCACCAGTGACGGGACAGGACAAAATGAAAAACTGTTTTTT. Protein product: CATSDGTGQNEKLFF.

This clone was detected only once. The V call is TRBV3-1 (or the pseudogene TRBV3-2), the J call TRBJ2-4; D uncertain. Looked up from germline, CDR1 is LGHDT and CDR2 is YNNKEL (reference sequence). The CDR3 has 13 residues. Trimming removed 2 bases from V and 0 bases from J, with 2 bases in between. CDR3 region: CASSQLAKNIQYF. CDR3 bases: TGTGCCAGCAGCCAACTAGCCAAAAACATTCAGTACTTC.

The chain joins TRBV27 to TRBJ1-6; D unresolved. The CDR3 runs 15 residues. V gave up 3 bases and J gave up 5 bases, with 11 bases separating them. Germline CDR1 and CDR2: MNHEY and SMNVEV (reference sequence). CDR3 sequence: CASSLEIMNNSPLHF. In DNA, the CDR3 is TGTGCCAGCAGTTTGGAGATAATGAATAATTCACCCCTCCACTTT.

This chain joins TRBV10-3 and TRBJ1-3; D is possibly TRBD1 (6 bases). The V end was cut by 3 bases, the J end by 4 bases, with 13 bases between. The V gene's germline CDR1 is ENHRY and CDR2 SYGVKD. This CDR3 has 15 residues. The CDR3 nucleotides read TGTGCCATCAGTGACCCGACAGGCATCGGAAACACCATATATTTT. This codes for CAISDPTGIGNTIYF.

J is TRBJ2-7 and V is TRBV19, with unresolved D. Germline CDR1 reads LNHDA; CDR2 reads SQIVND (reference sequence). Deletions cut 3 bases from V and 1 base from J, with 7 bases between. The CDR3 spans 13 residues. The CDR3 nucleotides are TGTGCCAGTAGTATCGCACTTTCCTACGAGCAGTACGTC. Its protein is CASSIALSYEQYV.

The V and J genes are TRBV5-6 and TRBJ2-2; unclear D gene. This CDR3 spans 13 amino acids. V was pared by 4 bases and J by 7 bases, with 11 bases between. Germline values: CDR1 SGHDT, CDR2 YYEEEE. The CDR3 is CASSLNQIGELFF. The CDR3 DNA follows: TGTGCCAGCAGCCTCAATCAGATCGGGGAGCTGTTTTTT.

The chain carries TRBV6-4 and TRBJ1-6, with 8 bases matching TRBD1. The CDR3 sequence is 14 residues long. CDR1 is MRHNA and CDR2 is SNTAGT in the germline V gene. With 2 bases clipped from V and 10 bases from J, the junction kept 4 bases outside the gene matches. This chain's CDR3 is CASSDAGTGSPLHF. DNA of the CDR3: TGTGCCAGCAGTGACGCAGGGACAGGATCACCCCTCCACTTT.

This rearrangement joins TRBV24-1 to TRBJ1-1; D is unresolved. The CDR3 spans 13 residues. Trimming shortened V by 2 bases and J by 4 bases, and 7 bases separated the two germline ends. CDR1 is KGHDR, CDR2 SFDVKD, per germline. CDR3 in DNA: TGTGCCACCAGTGATTACCGGGGCACTGAAGCTTTCTTT. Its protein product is CATSDYRGTEAFF.

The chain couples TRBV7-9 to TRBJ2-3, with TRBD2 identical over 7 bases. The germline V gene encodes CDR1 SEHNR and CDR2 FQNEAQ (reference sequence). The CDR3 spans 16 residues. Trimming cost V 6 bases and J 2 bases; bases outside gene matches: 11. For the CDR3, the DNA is TGTGCCAGCAGTTCCCTGGTTCTAGCGGACACAGATACGCAGTATTTT. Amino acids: CASSSLVLADTDTQYF. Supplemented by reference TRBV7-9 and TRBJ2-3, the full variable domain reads DTGVSQNPRHKITKRGQNVTFRCDPISEHNRLYWYRQTLGQGPEFLTYFQNEAQLEKSRLLSDRFSAERPKGSFSTLEIQRTEQGDSAMYLCASSSLVLADTDTQYFGPGTRLTVL.

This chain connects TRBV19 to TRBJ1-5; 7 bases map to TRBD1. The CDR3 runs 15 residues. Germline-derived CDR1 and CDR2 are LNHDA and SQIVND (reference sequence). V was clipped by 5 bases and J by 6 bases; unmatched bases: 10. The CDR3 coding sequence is TGTGCCAGTAGTGACACAGGGGATCTCGGTCAGCCCCAGCATTTT. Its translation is CASSDTGDLGQPQHF.

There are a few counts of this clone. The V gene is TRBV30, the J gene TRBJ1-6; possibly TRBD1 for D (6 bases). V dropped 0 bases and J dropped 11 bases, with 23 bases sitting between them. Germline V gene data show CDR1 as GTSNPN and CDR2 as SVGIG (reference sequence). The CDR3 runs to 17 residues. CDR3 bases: TGTGCCTGGAGTGTGGGGGCTACCGGGGACCTAACAGCACCCCTCCACTTT. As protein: CAWSVGATGDLTAPLHF. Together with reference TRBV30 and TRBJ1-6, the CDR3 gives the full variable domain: SQTIHQWPATLVQPVGSPLSLECTVEGTSNPNLYWYRQAAGRGLQLLFYSVGIGQISSEVPQNLSASRPQDRQFILSSKKLLLSDSGFYLCAWSVGATGDLTAPLHFGNGTRLTVT.

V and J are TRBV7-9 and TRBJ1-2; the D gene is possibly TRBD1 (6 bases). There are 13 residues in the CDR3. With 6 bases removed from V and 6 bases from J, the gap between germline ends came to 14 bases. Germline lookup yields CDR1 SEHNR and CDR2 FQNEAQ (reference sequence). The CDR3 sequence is CASSSPRDNGYTF. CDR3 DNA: TGTGCCAGCAGTTCGCCCCGGGACAATGGCTACACCTTC.

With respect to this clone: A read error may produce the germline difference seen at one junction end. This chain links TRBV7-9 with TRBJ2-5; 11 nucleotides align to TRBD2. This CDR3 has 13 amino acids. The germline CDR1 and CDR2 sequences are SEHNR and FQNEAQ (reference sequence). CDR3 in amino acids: CASSLALAGVHHF. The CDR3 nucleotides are TGTGCCAGCAGCTTGGCACTAGCGGGGGTCCATCACTTC. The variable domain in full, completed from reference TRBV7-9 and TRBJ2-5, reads DTGVSQNPRHKITKRGQNVTFRCDPISEHNRLYWYRQTLGQGPEFLTYFQNEAQLEKSRLLSDRFSAERPKGSFSTLEIQRTEQGDSAMYLCASSLALAGVHHFGPGTRLLVL.

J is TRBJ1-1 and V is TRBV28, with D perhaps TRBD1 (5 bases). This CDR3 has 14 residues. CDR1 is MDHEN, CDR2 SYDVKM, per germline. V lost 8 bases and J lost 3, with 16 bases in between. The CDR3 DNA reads TGTGCCAGCTTGCCTTCCGACAGAGACACTGAAGCTTTCTTT. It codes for CASLPSDRDTEAFF. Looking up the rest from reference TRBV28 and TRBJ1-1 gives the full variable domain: DVKVTQSSRYLVKRTGEKVFLECVQDMDHENMFWYRQDPGLGLRLIYFSYDVKMKEKGDIPEGYSVSREKKERFSLILESASTNQTSMYLCASLPSDRDTEAFFGQGTRLTVV.

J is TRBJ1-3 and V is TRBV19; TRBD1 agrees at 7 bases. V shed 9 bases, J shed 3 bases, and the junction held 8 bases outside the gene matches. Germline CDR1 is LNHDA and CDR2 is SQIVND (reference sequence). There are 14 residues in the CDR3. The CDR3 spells CASETGEGGNTIYF. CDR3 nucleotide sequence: TGTGCCAGCGAAACAGGGGAAGGTGGAAACACCATATATTTT.

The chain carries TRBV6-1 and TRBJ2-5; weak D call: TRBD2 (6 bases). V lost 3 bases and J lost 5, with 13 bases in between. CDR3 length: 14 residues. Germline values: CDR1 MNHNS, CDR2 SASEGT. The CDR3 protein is CASSDRLDSETQYF. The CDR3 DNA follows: TGTGCCAGCAGTGACAGACTAGATTCTGAGACCCAGTACTTC.

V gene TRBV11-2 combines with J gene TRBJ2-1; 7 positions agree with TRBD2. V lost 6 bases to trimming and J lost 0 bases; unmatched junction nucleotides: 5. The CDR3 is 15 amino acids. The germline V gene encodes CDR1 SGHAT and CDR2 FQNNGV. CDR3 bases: TGTGCCAGCAGTCGAGGCGGGAGCTCCTACAATGAGCAGTTCTTC. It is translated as CASSRGGSSYNEQFF.

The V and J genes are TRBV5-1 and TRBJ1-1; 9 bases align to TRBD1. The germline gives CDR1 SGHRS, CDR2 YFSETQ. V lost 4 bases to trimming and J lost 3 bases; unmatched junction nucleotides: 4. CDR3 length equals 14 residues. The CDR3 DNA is TGCGCCAGCAGCGAACAGGGGGCGGACACTGAAGCTTTCTTT. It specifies CASSEQGADTEAFF.

CDR3 in amino acids: CASSPGTLRGETQYF. CDR3 DNA: TGCGCCAGCAGCCCCGGGACCCTTAGGGGGGAGACCCAGTACTTC. The genes are TRBV5-1 and TRBJ2-5; possible D gene TRBD1, 6 bases. The CDR3 runs 15 residues. V lost 4 bases and J lost 5, with 18 bases in between. Germline-derived CDR1 and CDR2 are SGHRS and YFSETQ.

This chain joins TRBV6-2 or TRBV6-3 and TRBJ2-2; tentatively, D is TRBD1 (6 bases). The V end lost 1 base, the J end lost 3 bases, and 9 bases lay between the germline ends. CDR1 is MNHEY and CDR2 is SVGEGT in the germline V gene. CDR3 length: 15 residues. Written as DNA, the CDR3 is TGTGCCAGCAGTTACTTGGACAGTTACACCGGGGAGCTGTTTTTT. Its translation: CASSYLDSYTGELFF.

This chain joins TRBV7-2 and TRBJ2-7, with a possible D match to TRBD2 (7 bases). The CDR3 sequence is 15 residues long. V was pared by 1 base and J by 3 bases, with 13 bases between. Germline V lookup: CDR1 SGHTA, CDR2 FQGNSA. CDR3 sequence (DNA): TGTGCCAGCAGCTTAGGGGGGGGCAGAGGCTACGAGCAGTACTTC. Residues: CASSLGGGRGYEQYF.

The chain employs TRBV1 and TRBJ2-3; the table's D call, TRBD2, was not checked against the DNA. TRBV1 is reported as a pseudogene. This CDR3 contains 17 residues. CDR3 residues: CTSSQEGLAADTDTQYF. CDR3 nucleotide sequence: TGCACCAGCAGCCAAGAAGGCCTAGCGGCCGATACAGATACGCAGTATTTT.

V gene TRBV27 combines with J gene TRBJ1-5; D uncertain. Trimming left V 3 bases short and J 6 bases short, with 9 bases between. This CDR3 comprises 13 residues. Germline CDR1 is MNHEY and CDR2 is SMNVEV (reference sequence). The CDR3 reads CASSLVRGQPQHF. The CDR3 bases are TGTGCCAGCAGTTTGGTTCGGGGTCAGCCCCAGCATTTT.

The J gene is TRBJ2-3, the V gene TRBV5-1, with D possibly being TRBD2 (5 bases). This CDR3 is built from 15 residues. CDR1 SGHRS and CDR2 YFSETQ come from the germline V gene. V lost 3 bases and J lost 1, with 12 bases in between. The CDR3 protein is CASSSPDGGTDTQYF. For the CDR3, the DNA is TGCGCCAGCAGCTCCCCGGACGGGGGCACAGATACGCAGTATTTT.

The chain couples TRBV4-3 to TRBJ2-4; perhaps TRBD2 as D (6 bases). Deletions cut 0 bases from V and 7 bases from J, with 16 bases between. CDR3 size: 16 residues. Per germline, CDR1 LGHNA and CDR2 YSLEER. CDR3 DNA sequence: TGCGCCAGCAGCCAAGATCCTCGGACGGAGGGCAACATTCAGTACTTC. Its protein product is CASSQDPRTEGNIQYF.

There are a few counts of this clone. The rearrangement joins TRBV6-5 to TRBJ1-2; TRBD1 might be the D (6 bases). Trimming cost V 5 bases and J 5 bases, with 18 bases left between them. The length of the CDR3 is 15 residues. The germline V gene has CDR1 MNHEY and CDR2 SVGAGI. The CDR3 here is CASSLFRTDVYGYTF. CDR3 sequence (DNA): TGTGCCAGCAGTCTTTTTCGGACAGACGTTTATGGCTACACCTTC.